These 8 T cell receptor beta chains were all obtained from the same sample, sequenced in a study of blood T cell repertoires in COVID-19. Assay: immunoSEQ multiplex PCR; the TCRdb copy retains only in-frame clones and omits some. In the table there are roughly 210,000 clones, roughly 80% of which are singletons. The specimen sequenced was peripheral blood. The receptors derive from a woman aged 80 or over with COVID-19, enrolled during active disease.

The chain recombines TRBV5-1 with TRBJ2-3; TRBD2 aligns across 7 bases. Looked up from germline, CDR1 is SGHRS and CDR2 is YFSETQ. The CDR3 sequence is 14 residues long. The trim removed 0 bases at V and 6 bases at J, leaving 4 bases unmatched. DNA of the CDR3: TGCGCCAGCAGCTTGGCACGGGGGGACGATACGCAGTATTTT. Protein: CASSLARGDDTQYF.

This chain joins TRBV28 and TRBJ2-5; 7 nucleotides match TRBD1. The junction had 7 bases not matched to a gene; V was cut back by 3 bases and J by 3 bases. This CDR3 is built from 15 residues. Germline V gene lookup returns CDR1 MDHEN and CDR2 SYDVKM. CDR3 protein: CASSFRGKVEETQYF. For the CDR3, the DNA is TGTGCCAGCAGTTTCAGGGGGAAGGTAGAAGAGACCCAGTACTTC.

The rearrangement joins TRBV5-1 to TRBJ1-1, with 7 positions matching TRBD1. CDR3 length: 14 amino acids. CDR1 is SGHRS and CDR2 is YFSETQ in the germline V gene. V was pared by 4 bases and J by 1 base, with 4 bases of the junction left unmatched. CDR3 sequence: CASSGGTANTEAFF. The CDR3 DNA reads as TGCGCCAGCAGCGGGGGGACAGCGAACACTGAAGCTTTCTTT.

The chain uses TRBV6-6 and TRBJ1-2; D gene unclear. Germline CDR1 reads MNHNY; CDR2 reads SVGAGI (reference sequence). This CDR3 comprises 15 residues. The ends were cut back, 2 bases at V and 3 bases at J, with 13 bases in the middle. This chain's CDR3 is CASSYKAQEDYGYTF. CDR3 DNA: TGTGCCAGCAGTTACAAGGCTCAGGAGGACTATGGCTACACCTTC.

The chain recombines TRBV7-9 with TRBJ1-6; 7 bases match TRBD1. The V gene's germline CDR1 is SEHNR and CDR2 FQNEAQ (reference sequence). There are 12 residues in the CDR3. J was trimmed by 16 bases and V by 5 bases; bases with no gene match: 8. The CDR3 DNA follows: TGTGCCAGCAGCACCGGGACAGCCCCGCTCCACTTT. This codes for CASSTGTAPLHF. The variable domain in full, completed from reference TRBV7-9 and TRBJ1-6, reads DTGVSQNPRHKITKRGQNVTFRCDPISEHNRLYWYRQTLGQGPEFLTYFQNEAQLEKSRLLSDRFSAERPKGSFSTLEIQRTEQGDSAMYLCASSTGTAPLHFGNGTRLTVT.

The chain carries TRBV10-3 and TRBJ1-1; tentative D call: TRBD1 (6 bases). CDR1 ENHRY and CDR2 SYGVKD come from the germline V gene. The CDR3 length is 14 residues. Trimming left V 6 bases short and J 4 bases short, with 15 bases between. CDR3 protein: CAIRIQGEGTEAFF. The CDR3 DNA reads as TGTGCCATCAGGATACAGGGAGAGGGCACTGAAGCTTTCTTT.

The chain uses TRBV6-5 and TRBJ2-5; D unresolved. The CDR3 contains 14 residues. Germline loops: CDR1 MNHEY, CDR2 SVGAGI. With 7 bases removed from V and 3 bases from J, the gap between germline ends came to 15 bases. DNA for the CDR3: TGTGCCAGCACCGAAGGTACAGCTAAAGAGACCCAGTACTTC. Translating gives CASTEGTAKETQYF.

This chain joins TRBV5-6 and TRBJ1-1, with 7 bases lining up with TRBD1. The CDR3 loop spans 14 amino acids. Trimming at V came to 0 bases and at J to 6 bases, leaving 5 bases not matched to a gene. Germline values: CDR1 SGHDT, CDR2 YYEEEE. CDR3 DNA: TGTGCCAGCAGCTTGGCCCGGGGGACAGCTGAAGCTTTCTTT. Encoded protein: CASSLARGTAEAFF. Using reference TRBV5-6 and TRBJ1-1 for the parts outside the CDR3, the full variable domain is DAGVTQSPTHLIKTRGQQVTLRCSPKSGHDTVSWYQQALGQGPQFIFQYYEEEERQRGNFPDRFSGHQFPNYSSELNVNALLLGDSALYLCASSLARGTAEAFFGQGTRLTVV.